The rows below give T cell receptor beta chains drawn from one sample of a study of T cell changes during pregnancy in multiple sclerosis. The protocol was immunoSEQ multiplex PCR, while the TCRdb copy is restricted to in-frame clones and leaves out a portion. The table includes about 18,000 clones, about 83% detected once. The sequencing used CD8+ T cells from peripheral blood mononuclear cells, collected after pregnancy. All receptors come from a female donor with multiple sclerosis, enrolled in a pregnancy study. Each CDR3 is given with its conserved first and last residue. A D gene is named only where the DNA matches it firmly. Not every row has a clone size; where given, it reads once, few, many or a size class.

v_call	j_call	d_call	clone_size	cdr3_nt	cdr3_aa
TRBV11-1	TRBJ2-7	.	.	TGTGCCAGCAGCTTAGTTCACAGTTGGTACGAGCAGTACTTC	CASSLVHSWYEQYF
TRBV27	TRBJ2-7	.	.	TGTGCCAGCAGTTTGTTTAGATCCTACGAGCAGTACTTC	CASSLFRSYEQYF
TRBV11-3	TRBJ2-7	TRBD1	.	TGTGCCAGCAGCTCACTGACAGGGCCCTCCTACGAGCAGTACTTC	CASSSLTGPSYEQYF
TRBV27	TRBJ2-1	TRBD1	.	TGTGCCAGCAGTTTCGGACCTGGACAGGTAAAAGGCGAGCAGTTCTTC	CASSFGPGQVKGEQFF
TRBV6-1	TRBJ1-2	.	.	TGTGCCAGCAGTGAAAATGAGGAGGGCCCCTCTTATGGCTACACCTTC	CASSENEEGPSYGYTF
TRBV7-9	TRBJ1-2	.	.	TGTGCCAGCAGGCAGGGAACGAACTATGGCTACACCTTC	CASRQGTNYGYTF
TRBV30	TRBJ2-7	.	.	TGTGCCTGGAGTGGAATCTACGTCCGGGAGCAGTACTTC	CAWSGIYVREQYF
TRBV5-1	TRBJ2-1	.	.	TGCGCCAGCAGCTTTGCGGCCAGCTCCTACAATGAGCAGTTCTTC	CASSFAASSYNEQFF
TRBV5-1	TRBJ1-2	.	.	TGCGCCAGCAGCCGAAGGAAAGGGGGAGATGGCTACACCTTC	CASSRRKGGDGYTF
TRBV19	TRBJ2-3	.	.	TGTGCCAGTAGTATTCCCGGAGTACTAGTGGATACGCAGTATTTT	CASSIPGVLVDTQYF
TRBV4-3	TRBJ2-2	.	once	TGCGCCAGCAGCCAAGGGGGGGTCACCGGGGAGCTGTTTTTT	CASSQGGVTGELFF
TRBV30	TRBJ2-7	.	.	TGTGCCTGGAGCGACAGGCTGATCCCCTACGAGCAGTACTTC	CAWSDRLIPYEQYF
TRBV6-5	TRBJ2-7	TRBD1	.	TGTGCCAGCAGTACAGGGGGCGCGATCCACGAGCAGTACTTC	CASSTGGAIHEQYF
TRBV4-2	TRBJ2-2	TRBD2	.	TGTGCCAGCAGCCAAGTAGGACTAGTAGGCACCGGGGAGCTGTTTTTT	CASSQVGLVGTGELFF
TRBV18	TRBJ2-7	.	.	TGTGCCAGCTCAACAAAGACTGTAACCTACGAGCAGTACTTC	CASSTKTVTYEQYF
TRBV2	TRBJ1-5	TRBD1	.	TGTGCCAGCAGCTGGACAGGGGGCAATCAGCCCCAGCATTTT	CASSWTGGNQPQHF
TRBV11-3	TRBJ2-7	TRBD2	.	TGTGCCAGCAGCTTAGCGGGTTTTCGGGAGGTCGGCTACGAGCAGTACTTC	CASSLAGFREVGYEQYF
TRBV11-2	TRBJ1-1	.	once	TGTGCCAGCACCAACGGGGAGGGATGGGACACTGAAGCTTTCTTT	CASTNGEGWDTEAFF
TRBV6-5	TRBJ2-7	TRBD2	.	TGTGCCAGCAGGACTAGCGGAAACTACGAGCAGTACTTC	CASRTSGNYEQYF
TRBV30	TRBJ2-3	TRBD2	.	TGTGCCTGGACCGCGGGAGTGGGCACAGATACGCAGTATTTT	CAWTAGVGTDTQYF
TRBV6-5	TRBJ1-2	.	.	TGTGCCAGCAGTTATTTCGGGGACTATGGCTACACCTTC	CASSYFGDYGYTF
TRBV28	TRBJ2-7	TRBD2	.	TGTGCCAGCAGCTTAGCGGGAGGGTTCTACGAGCAGTACTTC	CASSLAGGFYEQYF
TRBV2	TRBJ2-3	.	.	TGTGCCAGCCCCCCTGGGGCAGCTCCTAGCACAGATACGCAGTATTTT	CASPPGAAPSTDTQYF
TRBV6-5	TRBJ2-2	TRBD1	.	TGTGCCAGCAGTTACTCGACAGGGGAGATCACCGGGGAGCTGTTTTTT	CASSYSTGEITGELFF
TRBV7-9	TRBJ1-1	.	.	TGTGCCAGCAGCTTTATTAACACTGAAGCTTTCTTT	CASSFINTEAFF
TRBV13	TRBJ2-1	.	.	TGTGCCAGCAGCTTAGGCAGTTGGCAGGAGCAGTTCTTC	CASSLGSWQEQFF
TRBV5-6	TRBJ2-7	TRBD1	.	TGTGCCAGCAGCCCCCTGGGACAGGGTATCAGCGAGCAGTACTTC	CASSPLGQGISEQYF
TRBV5-1	TRBJ1-4	.	.	TGCGCCAGCAGCTTGAACGCCAGACATAATGAAAAACTGTTTTTT	CASSLNARHNEKLFF
TRBV5-4	TRBJ2-1	TRBD2	few	TGTGCCAGCAGCTACGGACTAGATAGTCCGTTCTTC	CASSYGLDSPFF
TRBV11-3	TRBJ2-5	.	.	TGTGCCAGCAGCTTAGATGAACTACAAGAGACCCAGTACTTC	CASSLDELQETQYF
TRBV9	TRBJ2-2	.	once	TGTGCCAGCAGCGTATACATAACCGGGGAGCTGTTTTTT	CASSVYITGELFF
TRBV13	TRBJ2-5	.	.	TGTGCCAGCAGCTTCTCTGAGGCCGAAGAAGAGACCCAGTACTTC	CASSFSEAEEETQYF
TRBV6-4	TRBJ2-1	.	.	TGTGCCAGCAGTGACTCGGAGATAGGGGATGAGCAGTTCTTC	CASSDSEIGDEQFF
TRBV5-1	TRBJ1-6	.	.	TGCGCCAGCAGCTCGGACAGCTCCTATAATTCACCCCTCCACTTT	CASSSDSSYNSPLHF
TRBV6-4	TRBJ2-2	TRBD1	.	TGTGCCAGCAGCCTTAGGGACAGCGAGAACACCGGGGAGCTGTTTTTT	CASSLRDSENTGELFF
TRBV11-3	TRBJ2-6	.	.	TGTGCCAGCAGTCTAGGGGCCAACGTCCTGACTTTC	CASSLGANVLTF
TRBV19	TRBJ2-6	.	.	TGTGCCAGTAATACCGAGGTCCGCTCTGGGGCCAACGTCCTGACTTTC	CASNTEVRSGANVLTF
TRBV27	TRBJ1-5	.	.	TGTGCCAGCAGTACAGCAAATCAGCCCCAGCATTTT	CASSTANQPQHF
TRBV7-3	TRBJ2-2	.	.	TGTGCCAGCAGACTACACGGCACCGGGGAGCTGTTTTTT	CASRLHGTGELFF
TRBV9	TRBJ1-1	.	.	TGTGCCAGCAGCGTAGTTTGGAGTGAGACCCCAATAGAAGCTTTCTTT	CASSVVWSETPIEAFF
TRBV9	TRBJ1-4	.	.	TGTGCCAGCAGCGCCCCGGGGGGGATGGAGAATGAAAAACTGTTTTTT	CASSAPGGMENEKLFF
TRBV7-9	TRBJ1-1	TRBD1	.	TGTGCCAGCAGCTTAGAGGGACAGGGGAACACTGAAGCTTTCTTT	CASSLEGQGNTEAFF
TRBV30	TRBJ2-7	TRBD2	.	TGTGCCTGGAGTGTAACGGGACTAGACTACGAGCAGTACTTC	CAWSVTGLDYEQYF
TRBV6-5	TRBJ1-6	.	.	TGTGCCAGCAGTTACTCAGGGGAATATAATTCACCCCTCCACTTT	CASSYSGEYNSPLHF
TRBV5-1	TRBJ2-5	.	.	TGCGCCAGCAGCTTCGAGTCAGAGACCCAGTACTTC	CASSFESETQYF
TRBV18	TRBJ2-3	TRBD2	.	TGTGCCAGCTCGGGGACTAGCGGGGACCTTGATACGCAGTATTTT	CASSGTSGDLDTQYF
TRBV30	TRBJ1-5	TRBD1	.	TGTGCCTGGAGTGTAGGACAGGGTGATCAGCCCCAGCATTTT	CAWSVGQGDQPQHF
TRBV28	TRBJ1-5	.	.	TGTGCCAGCAGTTTCTCTCCTGGGACACCCGGGGGCAATCAGCCCCAGCATTTT	CASSFSPGTPGGNQPQHF
TRBV18	TRBJ1-5	.	.	TGTGCCAGCTCACCGGAGGACAGAGTCGGGCGCAATCAGCCCCAGCATTTT	CASSPEDRVGRNQPQHF
TRBV2	TRBJ2-7	TRBD2	.	TGTGCCAGCAGTGGTGACGGGACTAGCGGATATACCTACGAGCAGTACTTC	CASSGDGTSGYTYEQYF
TRBV30	TRBJ2-3	.	once	TGTGCCTGGAGTGTATCCGGGGGATTAGATACGCAGTATTTT	CAWSVSGGLDTQYF
TRBV5-4	TRBJ1-6	.	.	TGTGCCAGCAGCCATTACGAGGCGCCCCTTTGGTCACCCCTCCACTTT	CASSHYEAPLWSPLHF
TRBV4-2	TRBJ1-6	.	.	TGTGCCAGCAGCCAAACCCTATCGAATTCACCCCTCCACTTT	CASSQTLSNSPLHF
TRBV9	TRBJ2-7	.	.	TGTGCCAGCAGCGTAGGAGGCGGGATCTACGAGCAGTACTTC	CASSVGGGIYEQYF
TRBV6-5	TRBJ2-7	.	.	TGTGCCAGCAGACAGGGTGGTAGCGAGCAGTACTTC	CASRQGGSEQYF
TRBV2	TRBJ1-4	.	.	TGTGCCAGCAGTGTTGGCCCCACAGGGCCCGCTAATGAAAAACTGTTTTTT	CASSVGPTGPANEKLFF
TRBV6-4	TRBJ2-1	TRBD2	.	TGTGCCAGCAGCCAAAGCCCGGGACTAGCGGGATCGGATGAGCAGTTCTTC	CASSQSPGLAGSDEQFF
TRBV6-4	TRBJ2-1	.	.	TGTGCCAGCAGTCCCAGACTAGATACTACACATGAGCAGTTCTTC	CASSPRLDTTHEQFF
TRBV5-4	TRBJ2-5	TRBD2	.	TGTGCCAGCAGCACAGCCGGGACTAGCGGGAGTATTGGGACCCAGTACTTC	CASSTAGTSGSIGTQYF